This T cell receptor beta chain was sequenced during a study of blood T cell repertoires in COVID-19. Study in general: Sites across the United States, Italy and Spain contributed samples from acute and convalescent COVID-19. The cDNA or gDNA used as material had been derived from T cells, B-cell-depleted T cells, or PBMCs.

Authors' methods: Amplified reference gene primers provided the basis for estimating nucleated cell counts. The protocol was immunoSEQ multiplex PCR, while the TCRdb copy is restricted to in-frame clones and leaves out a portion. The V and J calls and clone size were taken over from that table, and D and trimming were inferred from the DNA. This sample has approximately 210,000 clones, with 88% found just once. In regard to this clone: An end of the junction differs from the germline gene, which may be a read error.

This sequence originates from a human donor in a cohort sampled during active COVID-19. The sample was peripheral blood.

The CDR3 DNA reads TGTGCTAGCAGCAATACCGCAGGGCTACAAGAGACCCAGTACTTC. This sequence encodes CASSNTAGLQETQYF. The V gene is TRBV7-7, the J gene TRBJ2-5; TRBD1 is a possible D gene (5 bases). Per germline, CDR1 SSHAT and CDR2 FNYEAQ (reference sequence). The CDR3 is made up of 15 amino acids.